In its sample, the clone carrying this T cell receptor beta chain was seen many times. These data originate in a study of T cells after yellow fever vaccination. The study's findings and limits: Relatively few clonotypes were ones that appeared in both CD4 and CD8 compartments. Any FACS-sorted repertoire could hold abundant clonotypes that contaminate it from the bulk population.

The trim removed 4 bases at V and 6 bases at J, leaving 5 bases unmatched. Germline-derived CDR1 and CDR2 are SEHNR and FQNEAQ (reference sequence). There are 15 residues in the CDR3. Via MiXCR, TCRdb re-called the 5' RACE reads, giving one row per CDR3 protein. The repertoire holds 20,000 to 30,000 distinct CDR3 sequences, with 4% to 5% as singletons. The sequence was collected from a young man who received the YFV17D yellow fever vaccine. The chain is built from TRBV7-9 and TRBJ1-5, with 11 bases aligning to TRBD1. The sequenced sample was PBMCs, either bulk or a sorted T-cell subset (CD4+, CD8+, memory, or dextramer-sorted; not recorded which), obtained on the day of the yellow fever booster vaccination. This CDR3 is CASSSGTGGRQPQHF. In DNA, the CDR3 is TGTGCCAGCAGCTCAGGGACAGGGGGGCGTCAGCCCCAGCATTTT.